The 4 T cell receptor beta chains below all came from one sample that was sequenced in a study of blood T cell repertoires in COVID-19. The method was immunoSEQ multiplex PCR; TCRdb's version includes in-frame clones alone and lacks a portion of them. The table includes 65,000 to 85,000 clones, around 89% detected once. Sequenced: peripheral blood. The source is a human donor in a cohort sampled during active COVID-19.

As regards this clone: This CDR3 is also generated by other DNA sequences in the sample. The V call is TRBV9, the J call TRBJ2-2, with 9 bases matching TRBD2. V lost 3 bases and J lost 4; bases outside the gene matches: 13. The CDR3 has 18 amino acids. The germline V gene has CDR1 SGDLS and CDR2 YYNGEE. CDR3 nucleotide sequence: TGTGCCAGCAGCGGAATAGCGGGGGTCAGAGCTCCCACCGGGGAGCTGTTTTTT. Its protein is CASSGIAGVRAPTGELFF.

This clone was seen a few times. The chain employs TRBV7-9 and TRBJ1-1; no firm D call. Per germline, CDR1 SEHNR and CDR2 FQNEAQ (reference sequence). This CDR3 spans 15 amino acids. Trimming took off 3 bases at V and 7 bases at J, with 18 bases between the two ends. The CDR3: CASSFSTTPMIEAFF. The DNA for the CDR3 is TGTGCCAGCAGCTTCTCGACTACCCCGATGATTGAAGCTTTCTTT.

The V call is TRBV2, the J call TRBJ1-3, with D hard to call. The V end was cut by 1 base, the J end by 2 bases, with 12 bases between. Looked up from germline, CDR1 is SNHLY and CDR2 is FYNNEI. The CDR3 length is 16 residues. The CDR3 loop is CASSEGRLGAGNTIYF. CDR3 sequence (DNA): TGTGCCAGCAGTGAAGGCCGGCTCGGGGCTGGAAACACCATATATTTT. Full variable domain (outside the CDR3, taken from reference TRBV2 and TRBJ1-3): EPEVTQTPSHQVTQMGQEVILRCVPISNHLYFYWYRQILGQKVEFLVSFYNNEISEKSEIFDDQFSVERPDGSNFTLKIRSTKLEDSAMYFCASSEGRLGAGNTIYFGEGSWLTVV.

The CDR3 region has the DNA TGCGCCAGCAGCCAAGTCAACCTAGTAAGTTACGATGAGCAGTTCTTC. As protein: CASSQVNLVSYDEQFF. This chain joins TRBV4-1 and TRBJ2-1, with D unresolved. V gave up 1 base and J gave up 8 bases, with 18 bases separating them. CDR1 is MGHRA and CDR2 is YSYEKL in the germline V gene. CDR3 length: 16 amino acids.